This is a list of T cell receptor beta chains from one sample in a study of control samples from healthy donors and cancer patients. Profiling relied on immunoSEQ multiplex PCR, and the TCRdb table lists in-frame clones only, not all of them. The table includes around 55,000 clones, around nine tenths detected once. Sample: PBMCs. These receptors originate from a man in his forties with colorectal cancer. Each CDR3 is given with its conserved first and last residue.

TRBV15	TRBJ2-4	CATSAQGGGLAKNIQYF
TRBV3-1/TRBV3-2	TRBJ2-5	CASTASGQETQYF
TRBV7-9	TRBJ2-1	CASRPPTSYNEQFF
TRBV13	TRBJ1-1	CASSLEGGVGQVNTEAFF
TRBV28	TRBJ2-1	CASSSPGNSYNEQFF
TRBV20-1	TRBJ1-1	CSARTGGEAFF
TRBV29-1	TRBJ1-1	CSVGGQGARTEAFF
TRBV25-1	TRBJ2-5	CASSEPAQETQYF
TRBV27	TRBJ1-1	CASSLLWGDTEAFF
TRBV11-3	TRBJ2-1	CASSLFPSGRENEQFF
TRBV10-3	TRBJ2-7	CATETGTGLNEQYF
TRBV9	TRBJ2-2	CARLAGTDTGELFF
TRBV1	TRBJ1-6	CTSSPCRACKSPLHF
TRBV19	TRBJ1-5	CASSIKGGGNQPQHF
TRBV7-9	TRBJ2-2	CASSLGGTGELFF
TRBV6-6	TRBJ1-2	CAGSRDRVDYGYTF
TRBV19	TRBJ2-1	CASRFSGRASVNEQFF
TRBV27	TRBJ2-5	CATTDRLGETQYF
TRBV24-1	TRBJ2-7	CATSSVDSYEQYF
TRBV4-3	TRBJ2-1	CASSQGIRWRENNYNEQFF
TRBV3-1/TRBV3-2	TRBJ2-7	CASSQASGSYEQYF
TRBV19	TRBJ2-1	CASSTSVEQFF
TRBV5-1	TRBJ2-5	CASRREGIQTQYF
TRBV27	TRBJ2-7	CASSSGNSYEQYF